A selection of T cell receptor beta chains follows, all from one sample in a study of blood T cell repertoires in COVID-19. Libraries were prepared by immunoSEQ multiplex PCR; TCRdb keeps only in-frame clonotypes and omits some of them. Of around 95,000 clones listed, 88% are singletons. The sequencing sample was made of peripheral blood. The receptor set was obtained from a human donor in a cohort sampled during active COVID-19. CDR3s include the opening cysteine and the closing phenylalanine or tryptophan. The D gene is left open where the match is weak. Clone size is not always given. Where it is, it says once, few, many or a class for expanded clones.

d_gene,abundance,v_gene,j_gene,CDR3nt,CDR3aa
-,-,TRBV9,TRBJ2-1,TGTGCCAGCAGCGCCAGGGGAATTCCCTACAATGAGCAGTTCTTC,CASSARGIPYNEQFF
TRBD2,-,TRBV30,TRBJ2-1,TGTGCCTGGCCGGGAGGGCCTCGGTTCTTC,CAWPGGPRFF
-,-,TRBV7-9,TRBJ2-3,TGTGCCAGCAGCTTCGGGGGGGGACAGGGAGGCACAGATACGCAGTATTTT,CASSFGGGQGGTDTQYF
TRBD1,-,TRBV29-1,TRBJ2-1,TGCAGCGTTGAGGGTATGTCAGGGGGCGCGGCAAGGCAGTTCTTC,CSVEGMSGGAARQFF
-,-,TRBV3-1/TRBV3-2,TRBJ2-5,TGTGCCAGCAGCCAAGTAGGCAGGGTTGAGACCCAGTACTTC,CASSQVGRVETQYF
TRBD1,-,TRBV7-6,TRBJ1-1,TGTGCCAGCAGCTTGGACAGGGGGCGTCGAACTGAAGCTTTCTTT,CASSLDRGRRTEAFF
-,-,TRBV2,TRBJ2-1,TGTGCCAGCAGTGCGGGGGCTAGCGGAACCTACAATGAGCAGTTCTTC,CASSAGASGTYNEQFF
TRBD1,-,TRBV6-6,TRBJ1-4,TGTGCCAGCAGTATCCGACAGGGCGGCGAAAAACTGTTTTTT,CASSIRQGGEKLFF
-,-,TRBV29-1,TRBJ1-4,TGCAGCGCCTGGGGCGGTGGGGAAAAACTGTTTTTT,CSAWGGGEKLFF
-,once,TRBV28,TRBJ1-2,TGTGCCAGCAGTTTAGCCCCCTCAGGGTATGGCTACACCTTC,CASSLAPSGYGYTF
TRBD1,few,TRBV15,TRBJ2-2,TGTGCCACCAGCACCGGGACAGGGGACACCGGGGAGCTGTTTTTT,CATSTGTGDTGELFF
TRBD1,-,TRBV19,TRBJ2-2,TGTGCCATCCGCCGGACAGGCCGCACCGGGGAGCTGTTTTTT,CAIRRTGRTGELFF
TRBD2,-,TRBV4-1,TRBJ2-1,TGCGCCAGCAGCCCGGGACTAGCGGCGCAGTTCTTC,CASSPGLAAQFF
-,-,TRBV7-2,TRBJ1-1,TGTGCCAGTCCCAGGGACACTGAAGCTTTCTTT,CASPRDTEAFF
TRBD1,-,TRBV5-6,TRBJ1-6,TGTGCCAGCAGAGCCGGACAGGTAGTGAATTCACCCCTCCACTTT,CASRAGQVVNSPLHF
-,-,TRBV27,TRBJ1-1,TGTGCCAGCATAGTGGGGGGGGGAACTGAAGCTTTCTTT,CASIVGGGTEAFF
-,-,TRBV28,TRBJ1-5,TGTGCCAGCAGCCCGGCAGGGTCTGGGCCCCAGCATTTT,CASSPAGSGPQHF
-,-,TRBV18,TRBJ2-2,TGTGCCAGCTCACCAACGGCGAACACCGGGGAGCTGTTTTTT,CASSPTANTGELFF
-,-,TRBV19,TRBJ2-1,TGTGCCAGTAGTATATTCGTCGACACCGTGGGCTACAATGAGCAGTTCTTC,CASSIFVDTVGYNEQFF
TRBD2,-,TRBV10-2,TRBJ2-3,TGCGCCAGCAGCCCTGTCGGGGGGGTCACAGATACGCAGTATTTT,CASSPVGGVTDTQYF
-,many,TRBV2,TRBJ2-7,TGTGCCAGCGGCTACGGGGAACTTGACGAGCAGTACTTC,CASGYGELDEQYF
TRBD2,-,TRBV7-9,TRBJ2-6,TGTGCCAGCAGCTTAGGGTTCGGGGGGGGCACTGGGGCCAACGTCCTGACTTTC,CASSLGFGGGTGANVLTF
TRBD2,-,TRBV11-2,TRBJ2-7,TGTGCCAGCAGCTTAGAGCCTAGCGGGTCCTACGAGCAGTACTTC,CASSLEPSGSYEQYF
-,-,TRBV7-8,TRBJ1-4,TGTGCCAGCATCAATGGACGGGGATTTGCTTTTAATGAAAAACTGTTTTTT,CASINGRGFAFNEKLFF
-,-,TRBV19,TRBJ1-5,TGTGCCAGTAGTTCTTCTAGCAATCAGCCCCAGCATTTT,CASSSSSNQPQHF
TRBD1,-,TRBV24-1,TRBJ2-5,TGTGCCACCAGTGATTTTGGGGACAGTCGGACCCAGTACTTC,CATSDFGDSRTQYF
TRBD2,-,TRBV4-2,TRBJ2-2,TGTGCCAGCAGCCCCGGGGGGGCCACCGGGGAGCTGTTTTTT,CASSPGGATGELFF
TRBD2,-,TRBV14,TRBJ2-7,TGTGCCAGCAGCCAAGGACTAGCGGGAGTCGCCGAGCAGTACTTC,CASSQGLAGVAEQYF
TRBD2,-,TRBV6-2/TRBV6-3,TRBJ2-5,TGTGCCAGCAGTGGACTAGCTCTCGGGACCCAGTACTTC,CASSGLALGTQYF
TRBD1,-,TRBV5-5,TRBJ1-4,TGTGCCAGCCGTAGACAGGGAACTGAAAAACTGTTTTTT,CASRRQGTEKLFF
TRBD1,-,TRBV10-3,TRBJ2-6,TGTGCCATCAGACCGGGACAGGGAAGCTCTGGGGCCAACGTCCTGACTTTC,CAIRPGQGSSGANVLTF
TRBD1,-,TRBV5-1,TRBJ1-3,TGCGCCAGCAGCTTTTCCGGTGGCAGGGGGCTTGTTGGAAACACCATATATTTT,CASSFSGGRGLVGNTIYF
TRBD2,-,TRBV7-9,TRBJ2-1,TGTGCCAGCAGCTTACAGCCCGCGGGGGTAGGTGAGCAGTTCTTC,CASSLQPAGVGEQFF
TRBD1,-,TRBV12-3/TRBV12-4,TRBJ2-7,TGTGCCAGCAGCAAGGGGGCTCCCTACGAGCAGTACTTC,CASSKGAPYEQYF
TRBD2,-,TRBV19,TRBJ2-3,TGTGCCAGTAGTCCCAGGACTAGCGGGAGTTCTCTTCTGGATACGCAGTATTTT,CASSPRTSGSSLLDTQYF
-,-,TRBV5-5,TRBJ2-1,TGTGCCAGCAGCCCCCGGGACGGGAGCTACAATGAGCAGTTCTTC,CASSPRDGSYNEQFF
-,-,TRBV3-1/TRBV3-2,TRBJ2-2,TGTGCCAGCAGCCCCCGGGCTAGGGGGACCGGGGAGCTGTTTTTT,CASSPRARGTGELFF